This is a list of T cell receptor beta chains from one sample in a study of CD8+ T cells in alopecia areata. Method: immunoSEQ multiplex PCR; TCRdb's copy keeps in-frame clones and lacks some. This table has approximately 180,000 clones, 59% appearing once. This material consisted of CD4+ T cells sorted from blood, taken at week 0. These receptors were taken from a human donor with alopecia areata. The CDR3 runs from the conserved cysteine through the conserved F or W. The order of the fields is CDR3 protein, CDR3 DNA, CDR3 length, clone size, V gene, J gene, D gene. The D gene is left open where the match is weak. Part of the rows lack a size; the others show once, few, many or a class for expanded clones.

CASSKTALNTEAFF	TGTGCCAGCAGTAAGACAGCGTTGAACACTGAAGCTTTCTTT	14	few	TRBV6-6	TRBJ1-1	NA
CSVVPRTGNYGYTF	TGCAGCGTTGTCCCTCGGACAGGGAACTATGGCTACACCTTC	14	NA	TRBV29-1	TRBJ1-2	TRBD1
CASEAGEGETQYF	TGCGCCAGCGAAGCGGGGGAGGGAGAGACCCAGTACTTC	13	NA	TRBV5-1	TRBJ2-5	TRBD2
CASSGEGMSNQPQHF	TGTGCCAGCAGTGGCGAAGGAATGAGCAATCAGCCCCAGCATTTT	15	NA	TRBV27	TRBJ1-5	NA
CAISDVSPNSPLHF	TGTGCCATCAGTGACGTCAGTCCAAATTCACCCCTCCACTTT	14	NA	TRBV10-3	TRBJ1-6	NA
CASSLVPGQGHTEAFF	TGTGCCAGCAGTTTAGTACCGGGACAGGGGCACACTGAAGCTTTCTTT	16	NA	TRBV27	TRBJ1-1	TRBD1
CSALGTSGGYEQFF	TGCAGCGCCCTCGGGACTAGCGGGGGTTATGAGCAGTTCTTC	14	NA	TRBV29-1	TRBJ2-1	TRBD2
CASSHQLEGAGANVLTF	TGTGCCAGCAGCCACCAGTTAGAGGGGGCCGGGGCCAACGTCCTGACTTTC	17	few	TRBV7-2	TRBJ2-6	TRBD1
CATFGQTVEAFF	TGTGCCACCTTCGGACAGACTGTTGAAGCTTTCTTT	12	NA	TRBV6-1	TRBJ1-1	NA
CAYDRGTGELFF	TGTGCCTACGACAGGGGCACCGGGGAGCTGTTTTTT	12	NA	TRBV30	TRBJ2-2	TRBD1
CASTSTGGSGKGYTF	TGTGCCAGCACCTCTACAGGGGGCAGCGGAAAGGGCTACACCTTC	15	NA	TRBV7-9	TRBJ1-2	TRBD1
CASSSDIFTNGYTF	TGTGCCAGCAGCTCGGACATCTTCACAAATGGCTACACCTTC	14	NA	TRBV11-2	TRBJ1-2	NA
CASSLSTVGSPLHF	TGCGCCAGCAGCTTGAGTACAGTCGGCTCACCCCTCCACTTT	14	once	TRBV5-1	TRBJ1-6	NA
CASSPGQSLEQYF	TGTGCCAGCTCACCGGGACAGTCCCTCGAGCAGTACTTC	13	once	TRBV18	TRBJ2-7	TRBD1
CASSPEWWAEKLFF	TGTGCCAGCAGCCCCGAATGGTGGGCTGAAAAACTGTTTTTT	14	NA	TRBV7-9	TRBJ1-4	NA
CASSVGQGALYF	NA	12	NA	TRBV4-1	TRBJ2-7	NA
CASRREGYGYTF	TGTGCCAGCAGAAGGGAGGGCTATGGCTACACCTTC	12	once	TRBV2	TRBJ1-2	NA
CASSQNMNTEAFF	TGTGCCAGCAGCCAAAATATGAACACTGAAGCTTTCTTT	13	NA	TRBV6-1	TRBJ1-1	NA
CASSLARGTDTQYF	TGTGCCAGCAGCTTAGCGCGGGGCACAGATACGCAGTATTTT	14	few	TRBV7-2	TRBJ2-3	NA
CAITGTDRSYGYTF	TGTGCCATCACCGGGACAGACAGAAGCTATGGCTACACCTTC	14	NA	TRBV10-3	TRBJ1-2	TRBD1
CSTTTGSGANVLTF	TGCAGCACCACGACAGGGTCTGGGGCCAACGTCCTGACTTTC	14	few	TRBV29-1	TRBJ2-6	TRBD1
CASSLAGQREQYF	TGTGCCAGCAGCTTAGCAGGACAGCGGGAGCAGTACTTC	13	NA	TRBV7-2	TRBJ2-7	NA
CASSLEVHQPQHF	TGTGCCAGCAGCTTAGAAGTCCATCAGCCCCAGCATTTT	13	NA	TRBV7-9	TRBJ1-5	NA
CSVAYSQETQYF	TGCAGCGTTGCTTACTCCCAAGAGACCCAGTACTTC	12	NA	TRBV29-1	TRBJ2-5	NA
CATSDTGNEQFF	TGTGCCACCAGTGATACCGGCAATGAGCAGTTCTTC	12	NA	TRBV15	TRBJ2-1	NA
CASSLAGRALDYGYTF	TGCGCCAGCAGCTTGGCCGGCAGGGCCTTGGACTATGGCTACACCTTC	16	NA	TRBV5-1	TRBJ1-2	NA
CASSILGANTEAFF	TGTGCCAGTAGTATATTGGGAGCGAACACTGAAGCTTTCTTT	14	few	TRBV19	TRBJ1-1	NA
CSARTSGVQYF	TGCAGTGCTAGGACTAGCGGGGTTCAGTACTTC	11	NA	TRBV20-1	TRBJ2-7	TRBD2
CAISLRESYEQYF	TGTGCCATCAGTCTCCGGGAGAGCTACGAGCAGTACTTC	13	many	TRBV10-3	TRBJ2-7	NA